These 25 T cell receptor beta chains originate from one sample sequenced in a study of beta chain features in type 1 diabetes. The study, taken as a whole, reports: In all four CD4+ subsets, TCRB CDR3 length was significantly, moderately reduced in type 1 diabetes.

Every bit of the isolated RNA underwent reverse transcription, so sequencing read expressed TCRB transcripts. Libraries were prepared by immunoSEQ multiplex PCR; TCRdb keeps only in-frame clonotypes and omits some of them. The data hold around 690,000 clones, with over 10% observed a single time. These receptors have no identified antigens. The sample taken for sequencing was naive CD4+ T cells from blood. All receptors come from a man aged 30 to 45 with type 1 diabetes.

This clone was counted only a few times. This chain links TRBV7-9 with TRBJ2-2; tentative D call: TRBD2 (5 bases). Deletions cut 8 bases from V and 1 base from J, with 8 bases between. Germline V CDR1 and CDR2: SEHNR, FQNEAQ (reference sequence). This CDR3 is 13 amino acids long. As DNA, the CDR3 is TGTGCCAGCCGGGATCAGAACACCGGGGAGCTGTTTTTT. It translates to CASRDQNTGELFF.

The chain has TRBV20-1 and TRBJ2-7; D might be TRBD2 (6 bases). Germline V lookup: CDR1 DFQATT, CDR2 SNEGSKA (reference sequence). CDR3 length equals 10 residues. Trimming removed 6 bases from V and 6 bases from J, with 9 bases in between. DNA of the CDR3: TGCAGTGCCTTTAGCGGCGAGCAGTACTTC. Translating it yields CSAFSGEQYF.

V gene TRBV4-3 combines with J gene TRBJ2-7; 8 nucleotides agree with TRBD1. This CDR3 has 17 amino acids. The ends lost 3 bases at V and 9 bases at J; junction bases unmatched: 19. The V gene's germline CDR1 is LGHNA and CDR2 YSLEER. CDR3 DNA: TGCGCCAGCAGCCAGTCCCATCTGGACAGGGAATTGAGGGCGCAGTACTTC. Its translation is CASSQSHLDRELRAQYF.

This clone was observed a handful of times. The rearrangement uses TRBV4-3 and TRBJ1-6; no reliable D call. Germline values: CDR1 LGHNA, CDR2 YSLEER. CDR3 length: 15 amino acids. Trimming left V 4 bases short and J 3 bases short, with 10 bases between. CDR3 DNA sequence: TGCGCCAGCAGCCTATTTCGGGACTATAATTCACCCCTCCACTTT. Its translation: CASSLFRDYNSPLHF.

Remarks on this clone: Mismatch with germline at one junction end may stem from a read error. The chain joins TRBV7-9 to TRBJ2-2; D gene ambiguous. CDR3 size: 15 residues. Germline V gene sequence: CDR1 SEHNR, CDR2 FQNEAQ (reference sequence). As DNA, the CDR3 is TGTGCCAGCAGCTTATCGTCCGGGTGGACCGTGGAGCTGTTTTTT. Amino acid sequence: CASSLSSGWTVELFF. The full variable domain, completed using reference TRBV7-9 and TRBJ2-2, is DTGVSQNPRHKITKRGQNVTFRCDPISEHNRLYWYRQTLGQGPEFLTYFQNEAQLEKSRLLSDRFSAERPKGSFSTLEIQRTEQGDSAMYLCASSLSSGWTVELFFGEGSRLTVL.

V and J are TRBV4-3 and TRBJ2-2, with D unclear. This CDR3 region has 14 residues. The germline V gene has CDR1 LGHNA and CDR2 YSLEER. The V end was cut by 3 bases, the J end by 0 bases, with 5 bases between. CDR3 DNA: TGCGCCAGCAGCCAGAACCCGAACACCGGGGAGCTGTTTTTT. It encodes CASSQNPNTGELFF.

V is TRBV7-8 and J is TRBJ1-2, with TRBD1 matching 9 bases. With V trimmed by 0 bases and J by 8 bases, 7 bases remained unmatched. CDR1 and CDR2 from the germline V gene are SGHVS and FQNEAQ. This CDR3 region has 15 residues. The CDR3 loop is CASSLAGQGIYGYTF. CDR3 nucleotide sequence: TGTGCCAGCAGCTTAGCGGGACAGGGTATTTACGGCTACACCTTC.

This clone appeared a few times. This sequence joins TRBV6-5 and TRBJ2-7, with TRBD1 as a possible D gene (6 bases). V was cut by 7 bases and J by 8 bases, with 15 bases left in between. Germline V gene data show CDR1 as MNHEY and CDR2 as SVGAGI. This CDR3 is built from 12 residues. CDR3 residues: CASTAKGDKQYF. CDR3 sequence (DNA): TGTGCCAGCACCGCAAAGGGGGACAAGCAGTACTTC.

The V and J genes are TRBV4-1 and TRBJ2-1; 8 nucleotides agree with TRBD2. The CDR3 spans 17 residues. CDR1 is MGHRA and CDR2 is YSYEKL in the germline V gene. V lost 1 base, J lost 3 bases, and 8 bases stayed unmatched. The CDR3 spells CASSQGFSSGYYNEQFF. For the CDR3, the DNA is TGCGCCAGCAGCCAAGGTTTCTCTAGCGGGTACTACAATGAGCAGTTCTTC.

The chain has TRBV29-1 and TRBJ1-1; TRBD1 is a possible D gene (5 bases). CDR3 size: 13 residues. Trimming removed 0 bases at V and 4 bases at J, with 9 bases between. Germline V CDR1 and CDR2: SQVTM, ANQGSEA. The CDR3 loop reads CSVEDRRGTEAFF. CDR3 DNA sequence: TGCAGCGTTGAAGATCGGAGGGGCACTGAAGCTTTCTTT.

This chain joins TRBV2 and TRBJ1-6; TRBD1 might be the D (6 bases). V gave up 3 bases and J gave up 5 bases, with 14 bases separating them. CDR3 size: 16 residues. Germline CDR1 is SNHLY and CDR2 is FYNNEI. The CDR3: CASSDRGAGNNSPLHF. CDR3 coding DNA: TGTGCCAGCAGTGATCGGGGGGCCGGTAATAATTCACCCCTCCACTTT.

Ten or more counts support this clone. The V gene is TRBV2, the J gene TRBJ2-4; tentative D call: TRBD1 (6 bases). The CDR3 has 13 amino acids. Germline V lookup: CDR1 SNHLY, CDR2 FYNNEI. The V end was cut by 2 bases, the J end by 6 bases, with 8 bases between. CDR3 sequence reads: CASSEYRVNIQYF. CDR3 in DNA: TGTGCCAGCAGTGAATACAGGGTAAACATTCAGTACTTC. The full variable domain, with the rest looked up from reference TRBV2 and TRBJ2-4, is EPEVTQTPSHQVTQMGQEVILRCVPISNHLYFYWYRQILGQKVEFLVSFYNNEISEKSEIFDDQFSVERPDGSNFTLKIRSTKLEDSAMYFCASSEYRVNIQYFGAGTRLSVL.

This clone was seen a few times. The rearrangement links TRBV6-5 to TRBJ2-7, with D perhaps being TRBD1 or TRBD2 (5 bases each). The CDR3 has 15 residues. CDR1 and CDR2 from the germline V gene are MNHEY and SVGAGI. Trimming shortened V by 6 bases and J by 6 bases, and 21 bases separated the two germline ends. Here the CDR3 DNA reads TGTGCCAGCAGCTTCGGGACGCAACAGCACCGCGAGCAGTACTTC. Translated, it gives CASSFGTQQHREQYF.

The table lists this clone with a few counts. The chain uses TRBV29-1 and TRBJ2-7; 8 nucleotides agree with TRBD1. The CDR3 is made up of 12 amino acids. Germline CDR1 and CDR2: SQVTM and ANQGSEA. Losses at the gene ends were 7 bases for V and 2 bases for J; bases not matched to a gene: 4. The CDR3 here is CSARGQAYEQYF. In nucleotides, the CDR3 is TGCAGCGCCCGGGGACAGGCCTACGAGCAGTACTTC.

In DNA form, the CDR3 reads TGCGCCAGCAGCGGGGACGGAGCCTATGGCTACACCTTC. It encodes CASSGDGAYGYTF. The chain has TRBV5-1 and TRBJ1-2, with D possibly matching TRBD1 (5 bases). Germline V gene lookup returns CDR1 SGHRS and CDR2 YFSETQ. The germline V and J ends were trimmed by 4 bases and 4 bases, with 11 bases remaining between them. The CDR3 loop spans 13 amino acids.

This clone occurred a few times. The chain has TRBV10-3 and TRBJ2-3; the match to TRBD1 covers 10 bases. The CDR3 loop spans 13 amino acids. The germline V gene has CDR1 ENHRY and CDR2 SYGVKD. Unmatched junction bases numbered 3, after V lost 7 bases and J lost 5 bases. The CDR3 loop reads CAITGQGGDTQYF. In nucleotides, the CDR3 is TGTGCCATCACCGGACAGGGGGGAGATACGCAGTATTTT.

The chain combines TRBV10-3 with TRBJ2-7; TRBD2 matches 9 bases. Trimming at V came to 4 bases and at J to 2 bases, leaving 3 bases not matched to a gene. Germline loops: CDR1 ENHRY, CDR2 SYGVKD. The CDR3 sequence is 14 residues long. Here the CDR3 DNA reads TGTGCCATCAGTGGACTAGCGGAGACCTACGAGCAGTACTTC. This translates into CAISGLAETYEQYF.

This clone was seen a handful of times. One end of the junction does not line up with germline, which may come from a read error. The chain employs TRBV2 and TRBJ2-7; D might be TRBD1 (5 bases). The germline V gene encodes CDR1 SNHLY and CDR2 FYNNEI. This CDR3 is 11 amino acids long. CDR3 nucleotide sequence: TGTGCCAGCAGGGAAGGGGTACAGCAGTACTTC. It translates to CASREGVQQYF.

This rearrangement joins TRBV4-2 to TRBJ1-2; TRBD1 matches at 8 bases. V was clipped by 0 bases and J by 4 bases; unmatched bases: 7. CDR1 and CDR2 from the germline V gene are LGHNA and YNFKEQ. The CDR3 spans 16 residues. The CDR3 loop reads CASSQEISTGGYGYTF. The DNA of the CDR3 is TGTGCCAGCAGCCAAGAAATTTCCACAGGGGGCTATGGCTACACCTTC.

The chain carries TRBV9 and TRBJ2-1, with TRBD1 matching 9 bases. In germline, CDR1 is SGDLS, CDR2 YYNGEE. CDR3 length: 14 residues. V trimming: 0 bases; J trimming: 9 bases; junction bases outside the gene matches: 4. The CDR3 nucleotides read TGTGCCAGCAGCGTAGACAGGGGGCTATTTGAGCAGTTCTTC. Translating it yields CASSVDRGLFEQFF.

V usage is TRBV11-2 and J usage is TRBJ2-5, with 9 bases identical to TRBD1. This CDR3 region has 14 residues. Germline lookup yields CDR1 SGHAT and CDR2 FQNNGV. The junction had 2 bases not matched to a gene; V was cut back by 5 bases and J by 1 base. The CDR3 loop reads CASSPDRGQETQYF. The CDR3 DNA is TGTGCCAGCAGCCCGGACAGGGGCCAAGAGACCCAGTACTTC.

Only a few counts were recorded for this clone. The chain recombines TRBV5-4 with TRBJ1-2; 9 bases match TRBD1. This CDR3 has 12 residues. Germline trimming cut 1 base from V and 10 bases from J; bases unmatched to any gene: 2. CDR1 SGHNT and CDR2 YYREEE come from the germline V gene (reference sequence). CDR3 region: CASSLRTGDYTF. The CDR3, as DNA: TGTGCCAGCAGCTTGCGGACAGGGGACTACACCTTC.

There are a few counts of this clone. The rearrangement uses TRBV18 and TRBJ2-2; D call uncertain. Germline values: CDR1 KGHSH, CDR2 LQKENI. V dropped 2 bases and J dropped 0 bases, with 10 bases sitting between them. This CDR3 is built from 16 residues. As DNA, the CDR3 is TGTGCCAGCTCACCAGTCGAGACGGCGAACACCGGGGAGCTGTTTTTT. This sequence encodes CASSPVETANTGELFF.

The chain uses TRBV11-2 and TRBJ1-2; no reliable D call. The CDR3 is made up of 14 amino acids. The V gene lost 0 bases and the J gene lost 0 bases, with 5 bases spanning the gap. From germline, CDR1 is SGHAT and CDR2 FQNNGV. The CDR3, as DNA: TGTGCCAGCAGCTTAGATACAGCTAACTATGGCTACACCTTC. Translation: CASSLDTANYGYTF.

The table lists this clone with a few counts. The genes are TRBV11-2 and TRBJ2-5, with unresolved D. Germline CDR1 and CDR2: SGHAT and FQNNGV. The CDR3 has 14 residues. V was pared by 1 base and J by 1 base, with 7 bases between. Here the CDR3 reads CASSLASPQETQYF. As DNA, the CDR3 is TGTGCCAGCAGCTTAGCCAGCCCCCAAGAGACCCAGTACTTC.